What follows describes a single TCR beta chain. Its antigen remains unidentified. A much bigger clone sits one base away, suggesting this may be a read error. CDR3 length equals 16 residues. Germline V lookup: CDR1 DFQATT, CDR2 SNEGSKA (reference sequence). V was clipped by 5 bases and J by 0 bases, with 20 bases between them. 5'-RACE, quantitative and with molecular barcodes, yielded the TCR beta libraries. MiXCR, run by TCRdb on the 5' RACE reads, gives a single entry per CDR3 protein. This sample has over 100,000 distinct CDR3 sequences; about 6.5% occur once, and the top ten carry over 9%. These data are taken from a study of CD8 T cells in ankylosing spondylitis. Study observations and caveats: In ankylosing spondylitis patients, matched synovial fluid reportedly showed significant enrichment of disease-linked clones.

Source material: blood, either unsorted or a sorted T cell fraction (not recorded which). The sequence derives from a male donor with ankylosing spondylitis or in good health (not recorded which). The rearrangement joins TRBV20-1 to TRBJ2-7; TRBD1 or TRBD2 may be the D gene (5 bases each). In DNA, the CDR3 is TGCAGTGCTGGACGGGACGCCAGGCCGAGCTCCTACGAGCAGTACTTC. Amino acid sequence: CSAGRDARPSSYEQYF.